Sequencing of this T cell receptor (beta chain) was carried out in a study of breast tumors, draining lymph nodes, adjacent tissues. Findings and caveats of the study: Luminal-like breast cancer showed significantly higher tumor–nontumor repertoire similarity than basal-like.

TCRdb reprocessed the multiplex PCR reads via MiXCR and lists one record per CDR3 protein. The sample yields over 200,000 distinct CDR3 sequences, approximately 36% seen once. Samples came from axillary lymph nodes draining the breast cancer. A word on this clonotype: What it binds is unknown. A read error may produce the germline difference seen at one junction end.

Germline V gene sequence: CDR1 MNHEY, CDR2 SVGAGI. This CDR3 is built from 13 residues. What was sequenced was axillary lymph node tissue. The V call is TRBV6-5, the J call TRBJ2-6; D unresolved. The sequence came from a female donor with breast cancer. Some clones in this sample may be carry-over from other donors' samples. This CDR3 is CASSYSGDNVLTF. CDR3 DNA: TGTGCCAGCAGTTACTCTGGGGACAACGTCCTGACTTTC.